These T cell receptor beta chains were read from a single sample in a study of tumor-infiltrating lymphocytes in primary liver carcinoma. TCRdb analysed the multiplex PCR reads with MiXCR anew, one entry per CDR3 protein. The sample records about 130,000 distinct CDR3 sequences, around 64% being singletons. The sequencing sample was made of liver tumor tissue from sampling region 3. These receptors originate from a woman aged 60-75 years with primary liver carcinoma and hepatitis B virus infection. Each CDR3 is given with its conserved first and last residue. Each record gives: J gene, V gene, CDR3 protein.

>TRBJ1-1|TRBV11-2
CAGSLTRGRAEAFF
>TRBJ2-3|TRBV18
CASLDTDTQYF
>TRBJ2-2|TRBV10-3
CAISEPRGPGELLF
>TRBJ1-5|TRBV19
CASNRQQGDQPQHF
>TRBJ2-5|TRBV11-2
CVSSRDRGGTQYF
>TRBJ2-1|TRBV29-1
CSVDHLVLPGLAGGNSYNEQFF
>TRBJ2-2|TRBV27
CASTPRQQSFGSGELFF
>TRBJ1-4|TRBV6-6
CASCTSRGVEKLFF
>TRBJ1-2|TRBV6-6
CASSYAGDYGYTF
>TRBJ2-2|TRBV4-1
CVSSQGISGRCTGELFF
>TRBJ1-1|TRBV7-3
CASSTDENTEAFF
>TRBJ1-2|TRBV7-9
CASSLGTEGASGYTF
>TRBJ2-3|TRBV29-1
CSVGKQGRADTQYF
>TRBJ2-1|TRBV14
CASSPVRDSQYNEQFF
>TRBJ2-1|TRBV11-2
CANSLGKDEQFF
>TRBJ2-6|TRBV11-2
CTSSPASGANVLTF
>TRBJ1-2|TRBV10-2
CASSDRDGYGYTF
>TRBJ1-2|TRBV20-1
CSADRGLYGYTF
>TRBJ2-1|TRBV11-2
CVSSLPVHNEQLF
>TRBJ2-5|TRBV11-3
CASSPPVGERQETQYF
>TRBJ2-1|TRBV7-8
CASSLIGGSSYNDQFF
>TRBJ1-4|TRBV11-2
CASSEGPTGRTTNEKLFF
>TRBJ1-2|TRBV6-5
CASRRGQGAYGYTF
>TRBJ2-7|TRBV6-5
CASSSSFTYEQHF
>TRBJ2-7|TRBV6-5
CPSSAAAGEYYEQYF
>TRBJ2-7|TRBV19
CASSIVTGEGYEQYF
>TRBJ2-7|TRBV12-3/TRBV12-4
CASSPSSGRRYEQYF
>TRBJ2-1|TRBV7-8
CASSYHRGADEQFF
>TRBJ1-5|TRBV6-5
CASTTSGQPQHF
>TRBJ2-2|TRBV6-1
CASSEQSGTGELFF
>TRBJ2-6|TRBV4-2
CASSSLGAAVSSEANVLTF
>TRBJ1-1|TRBV5-1
CASSPPAGATEAFF